The sequence of this T cell receptor beta chain was determined in a study of HIV-infected patients and healthy controls. Background on the study: Total CDR3 counts per chain did not differ significantly between patients and controls. Study-wide results and limits: HIV-infected repertoires had significantly higher mean Gini indices than controls, possibly reflecting oligoclonality. Comparisons were complicated because patients and controls had unequal numbers of distinct sequences.

Reverse transcription used 450 to 500 ng RNA and constant-region primers for alpha and beta. Using multiplexing indices, alpha and beta chain libraries were generated apart by chain-specific third strand synthesis. TCRdb passed the 5' RACE reads through MiXCR, listing each CDR3 protein once. The sample lists fewer than 5,500 distinct CDR3 sequences, around 9% occurring once. This clonotype is labeled medium-sized (0.01 to 0.1%). The antigen remains unidentified. At one boundary the junction diverges from the germline segment, which might be a read error. Antiretroviral therapy had run roughly three months, about 14 weeks, before follow-up blood collection. The repertoire came from unfractionated whole blood and reflected all unsorted peripheral T cells. This CDR3 comprises 11 residues. Germline V gene sequence: CDR1 MNHNS, CDR2 SASEGT.

This receptor was identified in an adult with HIV infection. The sequencing used blood, collected during antiretroviral therapy. The V gene is TRBV6-1, the J gene TRBJ2-7, with D unclear. The CDR3 coding sequence is TGTGCCAGCAGTGAAGTCGCACAGTCCTCCTTC. Translation: CASSEVAQSSF.